This TCR beta chain came from a study of T cells in Graves' hyperthyroidism and ophthalmopathy. Reasons for excluding patients were uncontrolled infection, other autoimmune disease, pregnancy or lactation. TCR beta CDR3 region amplification was performed from RNA transcripts. Carried out on the TCR CDR3, a first-round RT-PCR used the HTBI primer set. TCRdb reprocessed the multiplex PCR reads with MiXCR, giving one entry per CDR3 protein. This sample has hundreds of thousands of distinct CDR3 sequences; about 25% occur once, and the top ten carry 70% to 75%. The CDR3 runs 14 residues. Germline loops: CDR1 SGHRS, CDR2 YFSETQ. Trimming cost V 4 bases and J 10 bases; bases outside gene matches: 8.

The receptor comes from a man aged 45 to 65 with Graves' hyperthyroidism. The V gene is TRBV5-1, the J gene TRBJ1-4, with 9 bases lining up with TRBD1. The sequenced sample was blood. In DNA form, the CDR3 reads TGCGCCAGCAGCCACCGGGACAGGGATCGAAAACTGTTTTTT. Its translation is CASSHRDRDRKLFF.